These T cell receptor beta chains were read from a single sample in a study of cytomegalovirus exposure and HLA in healthy donors. TCRdb's table, derived via immunoSEQ multiplex PCR, lists solely in-frame clones and lacks some. The table includes roughly 120,000 clones, approximately 80% detected once. What was sequenced was PBMCs. The origin of the receptors is a man aged 45 to 65 in good health and CMV-seropositive. Both conserved end residues are part of each CDR3. Not all rows give a size; the values are once, few, many and, for expanded clones, a class.

v_gene	abundance	CDR3aa
TRBV2	.	CASTIRGRTDTQYF
TRBV7-2	.	CASSFRRGYTGELFF
TRBV5-1	.	CASSLGGAEAEAFF
TRBV6-5	.	CASSYVGTGYGAFF
TRBV5-4	.	CASSLGTSGVNEQFF
TRBV5-1	.	CASSLEREENEQYF
TRBV7-2	.	CASSPWTASNQPQHF
TRBV7-9	.	CASSPITANTGELFF
TRBV6-1	.	CASSLDRGPSYEQYF
TRBV5-4	.	CASSLVTSGAGDTQYF
TRBV5-4	few	CASSKNTDRSGYTF
TRBV19	.	CASREWAGGWGTEAFF
TRBV6-5	.	CASSYDREYNEQFF
TRBV5-1	.	CASSLGAGGPDTQYF
TRBV7-2	.	CASSPPGPGLTSYEQYF
TRBV23-1	.	CASSQCRPVANNEQFF
TRBV23-1	.	CASSPDRGLSETQYF
TRBV6-4	few	CASSDNLVAVTGNTIYF
TRBV6-1	few	CASSADRQFNQPQHF
TRBV28	.	CASSFRAGRLFF
TRBV9	.	CASSVEPQGAYDGYTF
TRBV7-2	.	CASSLRWEGLDEKLFF